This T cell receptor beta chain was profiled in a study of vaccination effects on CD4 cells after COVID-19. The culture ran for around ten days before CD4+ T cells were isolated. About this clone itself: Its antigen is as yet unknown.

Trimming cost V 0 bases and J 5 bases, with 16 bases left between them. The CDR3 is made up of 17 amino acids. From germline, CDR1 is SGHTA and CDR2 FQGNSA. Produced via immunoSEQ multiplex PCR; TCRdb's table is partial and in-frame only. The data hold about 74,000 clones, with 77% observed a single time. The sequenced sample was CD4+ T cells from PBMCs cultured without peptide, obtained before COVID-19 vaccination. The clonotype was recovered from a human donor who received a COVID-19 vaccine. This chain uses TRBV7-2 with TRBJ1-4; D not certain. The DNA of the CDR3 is TGTGCCAGCAGCTTAGCGCTTAGTATTCTGGGGAATGAAAAACTGTTTTTT. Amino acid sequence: CASSLALSILGNEKLFF.